This record concerns one TCR beta chain sequence. Its antigen is unidentified. The length of the CDR3 is 13 residues. Trimming cost V 4 bases and J 3 bases, with 11 bases left between them. Germline V gene data show CDR1 as SGHDT and CDR2 as YYEEEE. This specimen belongs to a study of shared clonotypes between healthy human individuals. Across the study: Aged 18 to 49, the donors were a couple of women and a few men.

The naive CD8 population came from CD45RO-negative cells selected for CCR7, without terminally differentiated effector memory CD45RA+ cells. Per sorted-subset replicate PCR, input was approximately 0.2 ug DNA, representing roughly 29,000 T cell genomes. Original data processing: Filtering differed, since immunoSEQ gave only junction sequences and no quality scores. Only in-frame clones appear in the TCRdb table, and some are missing; sequencing was by immunoSEQ multiplex PCR. The D gene and trimming were derived from the DNA, and the V and J assignments and clone size from that table. The table lists about 2 million clones, around 96% of them singletons. Study-wide points: Since donors were few, the genetic and exposure-history diversity represented was limited.

This TCR was sampled from a young man in good health. Material for sequencing was naive CD8+ T cells sorted from blood. This chain joins TRBV5-6 and TRBJ2-7; D may be TRBD1 (5 bases). CDR3 loop: CASSMDTYYEQYF. DNA of the CDR3: TGTGCCAGCAGCATGGACACATACTACGAGCAGTACTTC.